This T cell receptor (beta chain) comes out of a study of early T cells in non-severe SARS-CoV-2 infection. The overall study: Chains from this unsorted whole-blood bulk RNA could not be paired.

V was shortened by 4 bases and J by 0 bases, with 11 bases between the two germline ends. This CDR3 is 15 amino acids long. CDR1 SGHVS and CDR2 FQNEAQ come from the germline V gene. Points on this clonotype: The target antigen is unknown.

Attachment of unique molecular identifiers was made to individual cDNA molecules. TCRdb reprocessed the 5' RACE reads via MiXCR and lists one record per CDR3 protein. The table includes tens of thousands of distinct CDR3 sequences, roughly 12% detected once. Overall study findings and caveats: Comparison of clonotypes with VDJdb favored anti-spike CD8 responses while missing private and CD4 specificities.

Sequenced material: whole blood, taken at baseline. This chain links TRBV7-8 with TRBJ2-3; TRBD1 might be the D (5 bases). This clonotype was sampled from an adult who was a healthcare worker with PCR-confirmed SARS-CoV-2 infection or an uninfected control (not recorded which). The CDR3, as DNA: TGTGCCAGCAGCTCCGTTAGGGGAAGCACAGATACGCAGTATTTT. Its translation is CASSSVRGSTDTQYF.